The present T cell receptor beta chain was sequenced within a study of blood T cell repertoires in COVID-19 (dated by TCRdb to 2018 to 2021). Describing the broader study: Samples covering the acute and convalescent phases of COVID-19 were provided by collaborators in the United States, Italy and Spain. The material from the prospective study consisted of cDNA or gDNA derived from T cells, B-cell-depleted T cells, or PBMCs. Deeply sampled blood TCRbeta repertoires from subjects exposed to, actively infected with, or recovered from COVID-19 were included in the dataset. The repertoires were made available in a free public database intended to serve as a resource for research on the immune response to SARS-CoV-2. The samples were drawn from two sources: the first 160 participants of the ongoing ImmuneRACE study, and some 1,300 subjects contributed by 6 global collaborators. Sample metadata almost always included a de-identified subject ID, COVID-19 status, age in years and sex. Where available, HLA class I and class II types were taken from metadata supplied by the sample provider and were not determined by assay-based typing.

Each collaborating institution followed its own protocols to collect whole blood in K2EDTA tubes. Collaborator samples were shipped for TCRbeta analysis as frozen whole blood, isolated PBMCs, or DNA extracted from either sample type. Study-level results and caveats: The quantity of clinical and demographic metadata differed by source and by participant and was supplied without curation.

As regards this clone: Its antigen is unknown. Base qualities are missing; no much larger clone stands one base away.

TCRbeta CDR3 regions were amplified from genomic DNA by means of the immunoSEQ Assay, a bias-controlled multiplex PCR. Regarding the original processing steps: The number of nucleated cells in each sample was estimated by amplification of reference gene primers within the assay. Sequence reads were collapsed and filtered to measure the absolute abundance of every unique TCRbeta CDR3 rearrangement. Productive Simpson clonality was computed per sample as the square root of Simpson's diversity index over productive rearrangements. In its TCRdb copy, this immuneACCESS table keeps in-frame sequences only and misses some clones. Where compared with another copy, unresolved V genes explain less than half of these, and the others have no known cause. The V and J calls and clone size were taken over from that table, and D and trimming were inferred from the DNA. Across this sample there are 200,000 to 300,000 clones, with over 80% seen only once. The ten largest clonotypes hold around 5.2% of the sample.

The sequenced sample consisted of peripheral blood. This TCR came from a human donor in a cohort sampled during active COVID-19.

The encoded CDR3 is CASSGQVSNQPQHF. The DNA is as follows: TGTGCCAGCAGTGGACAGGTTAGCAATCAGCCCCAGCATTTT. The chain is made from TRBV25-1 and TRBJ1-5, with TRBD1 tentatively as D gene (6 bases match). The CDR3 starts with the cysteine, ends with the phenylalanine, and has 14 residues. The DNA shown is the 42-base CDR3, in frame from base 1. The V end loses 4 bases and the J end loses 0 bases, and a stretch of 7 bases separates them. The germline V gene specifies MGHDK as CDR1 and SYGVNS as CDR2.